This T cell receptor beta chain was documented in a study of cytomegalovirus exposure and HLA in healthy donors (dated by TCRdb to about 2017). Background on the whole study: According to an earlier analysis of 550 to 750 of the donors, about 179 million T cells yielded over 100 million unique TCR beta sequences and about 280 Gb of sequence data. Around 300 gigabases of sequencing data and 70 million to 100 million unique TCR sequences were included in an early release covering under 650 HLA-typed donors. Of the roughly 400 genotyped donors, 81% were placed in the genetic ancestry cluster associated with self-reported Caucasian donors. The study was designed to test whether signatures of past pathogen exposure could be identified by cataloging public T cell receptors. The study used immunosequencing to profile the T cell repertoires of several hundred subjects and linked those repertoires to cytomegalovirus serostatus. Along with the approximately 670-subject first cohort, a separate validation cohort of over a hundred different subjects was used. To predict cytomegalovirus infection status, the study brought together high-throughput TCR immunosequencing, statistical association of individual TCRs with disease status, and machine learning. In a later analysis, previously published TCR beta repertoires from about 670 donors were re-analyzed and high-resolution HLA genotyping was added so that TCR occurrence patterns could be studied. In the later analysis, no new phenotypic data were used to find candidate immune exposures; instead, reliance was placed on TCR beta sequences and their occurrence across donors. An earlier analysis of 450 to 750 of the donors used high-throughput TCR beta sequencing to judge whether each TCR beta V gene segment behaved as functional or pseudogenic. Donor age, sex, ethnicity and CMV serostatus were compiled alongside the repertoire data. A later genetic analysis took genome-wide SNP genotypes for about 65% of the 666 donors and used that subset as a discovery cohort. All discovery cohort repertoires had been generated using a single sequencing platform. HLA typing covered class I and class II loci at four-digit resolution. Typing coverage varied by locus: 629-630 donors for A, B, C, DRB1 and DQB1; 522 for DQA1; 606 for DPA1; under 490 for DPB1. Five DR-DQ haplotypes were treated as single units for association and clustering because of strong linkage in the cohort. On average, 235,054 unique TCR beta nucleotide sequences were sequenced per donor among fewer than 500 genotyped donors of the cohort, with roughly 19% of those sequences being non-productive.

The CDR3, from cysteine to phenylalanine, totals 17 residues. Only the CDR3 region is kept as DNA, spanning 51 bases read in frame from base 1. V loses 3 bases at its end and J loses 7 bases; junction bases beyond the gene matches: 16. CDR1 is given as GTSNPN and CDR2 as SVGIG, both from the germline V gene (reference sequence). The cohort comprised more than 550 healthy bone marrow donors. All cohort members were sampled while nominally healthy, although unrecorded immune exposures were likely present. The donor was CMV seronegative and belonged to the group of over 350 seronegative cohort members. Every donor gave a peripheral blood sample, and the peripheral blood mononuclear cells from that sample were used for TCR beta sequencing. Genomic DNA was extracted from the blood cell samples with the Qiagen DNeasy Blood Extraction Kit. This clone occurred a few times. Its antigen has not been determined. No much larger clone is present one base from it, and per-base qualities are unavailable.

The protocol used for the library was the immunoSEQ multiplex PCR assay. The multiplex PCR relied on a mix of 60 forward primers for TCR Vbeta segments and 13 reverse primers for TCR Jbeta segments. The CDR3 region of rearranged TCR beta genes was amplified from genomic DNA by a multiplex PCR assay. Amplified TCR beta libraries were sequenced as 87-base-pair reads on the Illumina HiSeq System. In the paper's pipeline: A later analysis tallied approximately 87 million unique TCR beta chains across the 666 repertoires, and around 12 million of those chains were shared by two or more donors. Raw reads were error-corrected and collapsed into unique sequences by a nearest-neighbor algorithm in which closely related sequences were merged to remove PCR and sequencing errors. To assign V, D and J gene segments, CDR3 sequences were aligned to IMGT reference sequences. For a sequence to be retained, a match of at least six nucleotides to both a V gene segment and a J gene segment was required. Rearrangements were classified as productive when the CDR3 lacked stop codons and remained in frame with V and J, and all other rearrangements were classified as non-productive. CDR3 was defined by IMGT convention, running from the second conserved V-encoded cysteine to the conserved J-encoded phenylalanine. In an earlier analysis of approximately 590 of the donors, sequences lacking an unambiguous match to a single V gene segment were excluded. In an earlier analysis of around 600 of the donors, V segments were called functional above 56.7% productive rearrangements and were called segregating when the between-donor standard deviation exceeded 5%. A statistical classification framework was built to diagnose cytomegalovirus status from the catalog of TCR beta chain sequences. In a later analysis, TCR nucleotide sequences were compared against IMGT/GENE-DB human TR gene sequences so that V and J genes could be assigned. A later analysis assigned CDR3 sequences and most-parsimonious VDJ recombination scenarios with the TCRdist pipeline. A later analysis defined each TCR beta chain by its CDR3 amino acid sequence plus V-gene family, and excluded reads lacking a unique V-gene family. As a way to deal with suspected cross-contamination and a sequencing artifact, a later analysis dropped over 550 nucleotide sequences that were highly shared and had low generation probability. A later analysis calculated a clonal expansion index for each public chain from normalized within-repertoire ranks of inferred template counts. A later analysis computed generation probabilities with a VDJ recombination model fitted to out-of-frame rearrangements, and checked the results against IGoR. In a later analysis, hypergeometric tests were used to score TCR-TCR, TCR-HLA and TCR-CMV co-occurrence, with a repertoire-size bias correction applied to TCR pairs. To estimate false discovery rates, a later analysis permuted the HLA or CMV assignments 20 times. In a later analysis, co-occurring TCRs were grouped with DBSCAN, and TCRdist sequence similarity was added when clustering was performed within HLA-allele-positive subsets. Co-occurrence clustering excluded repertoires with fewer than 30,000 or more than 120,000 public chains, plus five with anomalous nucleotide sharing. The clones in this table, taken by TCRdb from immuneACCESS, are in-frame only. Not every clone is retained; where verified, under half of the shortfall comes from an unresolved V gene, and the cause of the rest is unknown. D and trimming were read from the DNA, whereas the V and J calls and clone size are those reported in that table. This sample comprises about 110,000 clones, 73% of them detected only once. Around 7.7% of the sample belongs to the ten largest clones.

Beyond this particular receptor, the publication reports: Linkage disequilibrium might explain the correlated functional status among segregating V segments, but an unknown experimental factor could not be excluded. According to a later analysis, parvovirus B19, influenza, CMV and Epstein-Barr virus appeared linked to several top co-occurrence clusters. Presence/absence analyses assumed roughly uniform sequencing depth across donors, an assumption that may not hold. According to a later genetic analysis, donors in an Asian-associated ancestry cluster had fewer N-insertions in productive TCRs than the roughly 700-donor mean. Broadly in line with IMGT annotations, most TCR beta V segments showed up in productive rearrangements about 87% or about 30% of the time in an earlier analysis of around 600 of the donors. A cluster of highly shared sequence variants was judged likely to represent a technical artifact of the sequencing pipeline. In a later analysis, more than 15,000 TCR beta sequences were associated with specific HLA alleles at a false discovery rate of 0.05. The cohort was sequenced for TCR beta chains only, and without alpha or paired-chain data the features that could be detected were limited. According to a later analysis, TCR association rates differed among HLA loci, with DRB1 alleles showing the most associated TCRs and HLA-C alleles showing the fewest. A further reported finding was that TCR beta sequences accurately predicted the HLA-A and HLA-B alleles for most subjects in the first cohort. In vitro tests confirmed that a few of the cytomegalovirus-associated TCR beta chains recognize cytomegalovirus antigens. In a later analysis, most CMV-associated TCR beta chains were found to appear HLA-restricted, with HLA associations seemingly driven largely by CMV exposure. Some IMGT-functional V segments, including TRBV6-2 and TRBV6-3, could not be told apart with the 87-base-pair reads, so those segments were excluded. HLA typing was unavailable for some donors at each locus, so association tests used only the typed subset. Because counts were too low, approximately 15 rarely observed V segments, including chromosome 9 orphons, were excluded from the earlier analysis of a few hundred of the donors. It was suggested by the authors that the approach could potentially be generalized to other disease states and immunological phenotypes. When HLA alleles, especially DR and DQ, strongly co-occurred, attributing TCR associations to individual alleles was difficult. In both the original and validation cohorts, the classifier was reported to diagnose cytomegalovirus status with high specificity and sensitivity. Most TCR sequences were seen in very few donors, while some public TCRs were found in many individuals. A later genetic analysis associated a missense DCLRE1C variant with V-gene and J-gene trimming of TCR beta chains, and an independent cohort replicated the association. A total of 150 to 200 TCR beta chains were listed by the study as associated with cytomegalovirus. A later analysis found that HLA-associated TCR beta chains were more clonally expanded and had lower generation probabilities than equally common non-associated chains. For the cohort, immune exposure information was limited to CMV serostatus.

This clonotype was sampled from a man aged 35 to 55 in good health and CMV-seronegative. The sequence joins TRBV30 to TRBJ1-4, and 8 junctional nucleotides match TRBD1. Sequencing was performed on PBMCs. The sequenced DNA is TGTGCCTGGAGCGAAACCTTTTCCGGGACAGGAGGTGAAAAACTGTTTTTT. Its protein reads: CAWSETFSGTGGEKLFF.